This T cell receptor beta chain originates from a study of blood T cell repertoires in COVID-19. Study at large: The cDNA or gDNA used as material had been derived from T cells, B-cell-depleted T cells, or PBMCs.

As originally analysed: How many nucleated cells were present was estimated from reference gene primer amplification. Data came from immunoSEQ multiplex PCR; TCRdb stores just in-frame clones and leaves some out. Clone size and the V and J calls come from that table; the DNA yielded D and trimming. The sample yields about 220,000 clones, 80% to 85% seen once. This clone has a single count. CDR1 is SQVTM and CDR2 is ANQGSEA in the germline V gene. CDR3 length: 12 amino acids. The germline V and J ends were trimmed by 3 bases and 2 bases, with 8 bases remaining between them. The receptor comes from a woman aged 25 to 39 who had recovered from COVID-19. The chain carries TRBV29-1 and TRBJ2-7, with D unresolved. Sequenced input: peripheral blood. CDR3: CSVEAEAYEQYF. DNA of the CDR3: TGCAGCGTTGAGGCAGAAGCCTACGAGCAGTACTTC.